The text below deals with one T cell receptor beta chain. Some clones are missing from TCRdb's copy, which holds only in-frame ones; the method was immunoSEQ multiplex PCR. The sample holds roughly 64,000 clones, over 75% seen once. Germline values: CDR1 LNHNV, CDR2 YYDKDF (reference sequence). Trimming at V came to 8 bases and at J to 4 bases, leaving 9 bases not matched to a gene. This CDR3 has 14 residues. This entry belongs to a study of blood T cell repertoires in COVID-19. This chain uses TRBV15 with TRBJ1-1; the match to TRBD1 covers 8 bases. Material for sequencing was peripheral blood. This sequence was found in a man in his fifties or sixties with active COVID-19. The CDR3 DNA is TGTGCCACCCATGCAGGGGGCATTGGCACTGAAGCTTTCTTT. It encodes CATHAGGIGTEAFF.